The next 26 T cell receptor beta chains were all read from a single sample in a study of Ad26.COV2.S vaccination and SARS-CoV-2 variants. This sample's treatment: 15 to 20 received Ad26.COV2.S at low or high dose, single or two shots; five or six received placebo; per-sample allocation not given. On day 63 after the first injection, vaccine and placebo recipients gave samples. Profiled with immunoSEQ multiplex PCR; TCRdb holds only in-frame clones, not every one. The sample holds around 450,000 clones, roughly 87% seen once. The sample consisted of peripheral blood, taken in a trial of Ad26.COV2.S vaccine versus placebo. These receptor sequences come from a person between 18 and 59 years old who received the Ad26.COV2.S COVID-19 vaccine or a placebo.

This clone was recorded a few times. The chain carries TRBV12-3 or TRBV12-4 and TRBJ1-3; D is unresolved. The CDR3 contains 11 residues. Trimming took 4 bases from V and 5 from J, leaving 3 bases between them. The CDR3: CASSSRNTIYF. The DNA for the CDR3 is TGTGCCAGCAGTTCTAGAAACACCATATATTTT.

This clone was recorded only once. The V gene is TRBV28, the J gene TRBJ2-3, with a possible D match to TRBD2 (5 bases). CDR1 MDHEN and CDR2 SYDVKM come from the germline V gene. This CDR3 has 15 residues. Between the trimmed V and J ends, which lost 2 bases and 1 base, there was a span of 10 bases. In nucleotides, the CDR3 is TGTGCCAGCAGTTTAATAGGGAGCGGCACAGATACGCAGTATTTT. This translates into CASSLIGSGTDTQYF.

This sequence joins TRBV7-2 and TRBJ2-3; 12 nucleotides line up with TRBD2. CDR1 is SGHTA, CDR2 FQGNSA, per germline. Trimming cost V 3 bases and J 0 bases; bases outside gene matches: 4. The CDR3 has 17 residues. In DNA, the CDR3 is TGTGCCAGCAGCTTCCGACTAGCGGGAGTTAGCACAGATACGCAGTATTTT. Translation gives CASSFRLAGVSTDTQYF.

Notes on this clone: The same CDR3 is also encoded by other DNA sequences in this sample. The chain links TRBV4-3 to TRBJ2-3; D perhaps matches TRBD1 (6 bases). The CDR3 length is 12 residues. Germline V gene data show CDR1 as LGHNA and CDR2 as YSLEER. Between the trimmed V and J ends, which lost 0 bases and 10 bases, there was a span of 8 bases. The CDR3 DNA reads as TGCGCCAGCAGCCAAGACTCAGGGGCGCAGTATTTT. Its translation is CASSQDSGAQYF.

The CDR3, as DNA: TGTGCCAGCAGTTACCTTCCCCAGGGCGATTATAAGAACACTGAAGCTTTCTTT. It yields the protein CASSYLPQGDYKNTEAFF. This chain uses TRBV6-2 or TRBV6-3 with TRBJ1-1, with D perhaps matching TRBD1 (5 bases). The CDR3 contains 18 residues. V lost 2 bases to trimming and J lost 1 base, with 20 bases between them. CDR1 is MNHEY and CDR2 is SVGEGT in the germline V gene.

This sequence joins TRBV23-1 and TRBJ2-7, with D uncertain. TRBV23-1 belongs to the ORF category, with a function that is uncertain. The CDR3 totals 15 residues. With 1 base removed from V and 0 bases from J, the gap between germline ends came to 10 bases. The CDR3 DNA reads as TGCGCCAGCAGTCAATATGGGCGGAGCTCCTACGAGCAGTACTTC. This translates into CASSQYGRSSYEQYF.

This rearrangement joins TRBV7-8 to TRBJ2-7; possibly TRBD1 for D (6 bases). The CDR3 is 15 amino acids. Germline values: CDR1 SGHVS, CDR2 FQNEAQ. The germline V and J ends were trimmed by 1 base and 1 base, with 11 bases remaining between them. The DNA for the CDR3 is TGTGCCAGCAGCTTAGTCCGGACAGAGTCCTACGAGCAGTACTTC. Its translation: CASSLVRTESYEQYF.

Concerning this clone: Within the sample, other DNA sequences also encode this same CDR3. The rearrangement links TRBV5-1 to TRBJ2-5; D is undetermined. The CDR3 runs 11 residues. CDR1 and CDR2 from the germline V gene are SGHRS and YFSETQ. Trimming stripped 2 bases from V and 4 bases from J, with 3 bases between. CDR3 nucleotide sequence: TGCGCCAGCAGCTTAAGAGAGACCCAGTACTTC. Protein sequence: CASSLRETQYF.

This clone appeared a few times. The chain recombines TRBV7-9 with TRBJ1-2; 10 nucleotides match TRBD1. CDR1 and CDR2 from the germline V gene are SEHNR and FQNEAQ (reference sequence). The CDR3 loop spans 15 amino acids. The V gene end was trimmed by 5 bases and the J gene end by 3 bases; junction bases not matched to a gene: 6. The CDR3 coding sequence is TGTGCCAGCAGCCACACCGGGACAGGGGACTATGGCTACACCTTC. Translation: CASSHTGTGDYGYTF.

This clone was detected once. The chain joins TRBV27 to TRBJ2-1; 8 bases map to TRBD1. From germline, CDR1 is MNHEY and CDR2 SMNVEV (reference sequence). After removal of 2 bases from V and 3 bases from J, the junction contained 9 bases not matched to a gene. This CDR3 spans 17 amino acids. CDR3 region: CASSLRARGLFYNEQFF. CDR3 nucleotides: TGTGCCAGCAGTTTACGAGCCAGGGGGCTGTTCTACAATGAGCAGTTCTTC.

V gene TRBV14 combines with J gene TRBJ1-1; the match to TRBD1 covers 7 bases. Germline lookup yields CDR1 SGHDN and CDR2 FVKESK. The V and J ends lost 4 bases and 11 bases, in that order; junction bases with no gene match: 16. The CDR3 has 15 residues. The CDR3 coding sequence is TGTGCCAGCAGCCTGACTGGGACAGCCCCAATCCGGGCTTTCTTT. Its translation: CASSLTGTAPIRAFF.

In its sample, this clone was seen once. The chain has TRBV20-1 and TRBJ2-1; 7 positions match TRBD2. Germline loops: CDR1 DFQATT, CDR2 SNEGSKA (reference sequence). With V trimmed by 3 bases and J by 9 bases, 11 bases remained unmatched. The CDR3 consists of 14 residues. CDR3 coding DNA: TGCAGTGCTAGTCAACTAGCGCCGGGGGGTGAGCAGTTCTTC. Its translation is CSASQLAPGGEQFF.

This clone came up once. The chain recombines TRBV19 with TRBJ2-1; TRBD1 agrees at 8 bases. CDR1 is LNHDA and CDR2 is SQIVND in the germline V gene (reference sequence). V trimming: 5 bases; J trimming: 0 bases; junction bases outside the gene matches: 3. The CDR3 runs to 15 residues. Written as DNA, the CDR3 is TGTGCCAGTAGTGTCGGGACAGGCTCCTACAATGAGCAGTTCTTC. This gives the protein CASSVGTGSYNEQFF.

V usage is TRBV12-3 or TRBV12-4 and J usage is TRBJ2-7; a weak D match, TRBD2 (5 bases). The length of the CDR3 is 11 residues. V was shortened by 4 bases and J by 12 bases, with 13 bases between the two germline ends. The CDR3: CASSSRDLMYF. The CDR3 nucleotides read TGTGCCAGCAGTTCACGGGATCTCATGTACTTC.

This chain links TRBV15 with TRBJ2-7, with D perhaps matching TRBD1 or TRBD2 (5 bases each). Trimming took 4 bases from V and 0 from J, leaving 13 bases between them. The CDR3 totals 15 residues. Germline CDR1 reads LNHNV; CDR2 reads YYDKDF (reference sequence). DNA of the CDR3: TGTGCCACCAGCACTGGGACGGGTCGCTCCTACGAGCAGTACTTC. Residues: CATSTGTGRSYEQYF.

The V and J genes are TRBV5-4 and TRBJ2-2; D perhaps matches TRBD1 (6 bases). This CDR3 has 15 residues. Trimming shortened V by 0 bases and J by 4 bases, and 10 bases separated the two germline ends. Germline lookup yields CDR1 SGHNT and CDR2 YYREEE (reference sequence). CDR3 in amino acids: CASSLGAGATGELFF. Written as DNA, the CDR3 is TGTGCCAGCAGCTTGGGGGCAGGGGCCACCGGGGAGCTGTTTTTT. Filled out from reference TRBV5-4 and TRBJ2-2, the complete variable domain reads ETGVTQSPTHLIKTRGQQVTLRCSSQSGHNTVSWYQQALGQGPQFIFQYYREEENGRGNFPPRFSGLQFPNYSSELNVNALELDDSALYLCASSLGAGATGELFFGEGSRLTVL.

This clone was found once. This chain connects TRBV2 to TRBJ2-5; no definite D call. V lost 3 bases to trimming and J lost 1 base, with 3 bases between them. From germline, CDR1 is SNHLY and CDR2 FYNNEI. This CDR3 spans 12 amino acids. The CDR3 coding sequence is TGTGCCAGCAGTGATGCCCAAGAGACCCAGTACTTC. This sequence encodes CASSDAQETQYF.

The rearrangement links TRBV5-4 to TRBJ2-7; a weak D match, TRBD2 (7 bases). CDR3 length: 14 residues. Germline assignment: CDR1 SGHNT and CDR2 YYREEE (reference sequence). The V gene lost 2 bases and the J gene lost 6 bases, with 15 bases spanning the gap. The CDR3 here is CASSFPGAGVEQYF. The DNA for the CDR3 is TGTGCCAGCAGCTTCCCGGGGGCGGGAGTCGAGCAGTACTTC.

The rearrangement joins TRBV28 to TRBJ1-5; 9 nucleotides agree with TRBD1. The CDR3 is made up of 15 amino acids. The junction had 5 bases not matched to a gene; V was cut back by 5 bases and J by 3 bases. The germline gives CDR1 MDHEN, CDR2 SYDVKM. CDR3 loop: CASSPTGGPNQPQHF. The DNA for the CDR3 is TGTGCCAGCAGTCCCACAGGGGGCCCCAATCAGCCCCAGCATTTT.

The CDR3: CASSFIAGGSDEQFF. DNA of the CDR3: TGTGCCAGCAGTTTCATAGCGGGAGGGTCGGATGAGCAGTTCTTC. V is TRBV27 and J is TRBJ2-1; TRBD2 matches at 11 bases. V trimming: 3 bases; J trimming: 8 bases; junction bases outside the gene matches: 6. The CDR3 runs 15 residues. Per germline, CDR1 MNHEY and CDR2 SMNVEV (reference sequence).

Points on this clone: Other DNA sequences from this sample encode an identical CDR3 as well. The chain joins TRBV7-9 to TRBJ2-3, with a weak D call TRBD1 (6 bases). V was pared by 1 base and J by 1 base, with 6 bases between. The CDR3 loop spans 14 amino acids. Germline V lookup: CDR1 SEHNR, CDR2 FQNEAQ (reference sequence). The CDR3 nucleotides read TGTGCCAGCAGCTTAGAGGGGGGCACAGATACGCAGTATTTT. Translation: CASSLEGGTDTQYF.

The chain recombines TRBV21-1 with TRBJ2-7; the DNA was not compared with TRBD2, the D call given in the table. TRBV21-1 is designated a pseudogene. The CDR3 is 20 residues long. CDR3 residues: CASSKGSGLAGGPSSYEQYF. CDR3 bases: TGTGCCAGCAGCAAAGGGTCGGGACTAGCGGGTGGCCCAAGCTCCTACGAGCAGTACTTC.

This chain connects TRBV13 to TRBJ1-2; maybe TRBD1 (5 bases). This CDR3 has 16 residues. The germline CDR1 and CDR2 sequences are PRHDT and FYEKMQ (reference sequence). Deletions cut 1 base from V and 8 bases from J, with 20 bases between. The CDR3 is CASSLVSAKGTGGYTF. CDR3 DNA: TGTGCCAGCAGCTTAGTGTCCGCGAAGGGGACGGGCGGCTACACCTTC. Complete variable domain (other parts from reference TRBV13 and TRBJ1-2): AAGVIQSPRHLIKEKRETATLKCYPIPRHDTVYWYQQGPGQDPQFLISFYEKMQSDKGSIPDRFSAQQFSDYHSELNMSSLELGDSALYFCASSLVSAKGTGGYTFGSGTRLTVV.

The rearrangement uses TRBV12-3 or TRBV12-4 and TRBJ2-1, with TRBD2 matching over 11 bases. CDR3 length: 13 residues. With V trimmed by 7 bases and J by 8 bases, 4 bases remained unmatched. CDR3: CASTLLAGDEQFF. The DNA for the CDR3 is TGTGCCAGCACCTTACTAGCGGGAGATGAGCAGTTCTTC.

The CDR3 region has the DNA TGTGCCAGCAACCCTGCCCGACTAGCGGGAGGCACCGGGGAGCTGTTTTTT. Its translation: CASNPARLAGGTGELFF. The chain joins TRBV7-2 to TRBJ2-2; 13 bases are a match to TRBD2. Per germline, CDR1 SGHTA and CDR2 FQGNSA. The ends lost 7 bases at V and 4 bases at J; junction bases unmatched: 9. The CDR3 has 17 residues.

The rearrangement joins TRBV27 to TRBJ2-3; D gene uncertain. The V gene lost 5 bases and the J gene lost 2 bases, with 5 bases spanning the gap. The CDR3 length is 12 residues. CDR1 and CDR2 from the germline V gene are MNHEY and SMNVEV (reference sequence). CDR3 sequence reads: CASSPNTDTQYF. The CDR3 DNA follows: TGTGCCAGCAGTCCCAACACAGATACGCAGTATTTT.